This T cell receptor (beta chain) was captured in a study of blood T cell repertoires in COVID-19. Study information: From the United States, Italy and Spain came samples of acute and convalescent COVID-19.

Study processing details: Reference gene primer amplification gave estimated nucleated cell counts. Sequencing was performed with immunoSEQ multiplex PCR; in TCRdb, only in-frame clones are kept and a portion is missing. The D gene and trimming were derived from the DNA, and the V and J assignments and clone size from that table. Of a few hundred thousand clones listed, 80% to 90% were seen once; the top ten hold 0.8% to 0.9%. This CDR3 region has 13 residues. CDR1 is SEHNR, CDR2 FQNEAQ, per germline (reference sequence). Seattle participants joined during active infection and were tracked over time. Comments on this clone: One junction end does not reproduce the germline sequence, and a read error may be involved.

Sequenced: peripheral blood. The V call is TRBV7-9, the J call TRBJ2-7; D is ambiguous. This receptor was taken from a man aged 18-30 years with COVID-19, enrolled during active disease. CDR3 region: CASTLDVVHEQYF. CDR3 nucleotides: TGTGCCAGCACCTTAGACGTAGTACACGAGCAGTACTTC.